This TCR beta chain was captured by sequencing in a study of T cells after posttransplantation cyclophosphamide. Study outcomes and limitations: Tissue-infiltrating T cells from skin or gut overlapped little with blood T cells.

Cells defined as naive were viable CD3+CD4+ or CD3+CD8+ and CCR7+CD45RA+CD45RO-CD95-CD27+CD28+. The table came from immunoSEQ multiplex PCR; TCRdb's copy has only in-frame clones and leaves some out. The sample comprises 20,000 to 25,000 clones, around 98% of which are singletons, and around 0.13% rests with the top ten. In its sample, this clone was seen once. As yet, its antigen is unknown. Germline loops: CDR1 SGHRS, CDR2 YFSETQ. This CDR3 has 16 amino acids. Trimming removed 2 bases from V and 1 base from J; junction bases left unmatched: 2. This TCR was sampled from a man aged 45 to 65 in good health, CMV-negative, and a related stem cell transplant donor. The chain is built from TRBV5-1 and TRBJ2-5; 13 nucleotides match TRBD2. Sequenced material: naive CD4+ T cells sorted from PBMCs. CDR3 bases: TGCGCCAGCAGCTTAACTAGCGGGGGGGCCCAAGAGACCCAGTACTTC. Its translation: CASSLTSGGAQETQYF.